The T cell receptor beta chain described here comes from a study of control samples from healthy donors and cancer patients. This table comes from immunoSEQ multiplex PCR, and its TCRdb copy is limited to in-frame clones, with some not included. Here the sample spans over 150,000 clones, 90% to 95% being singletons. CDR1 and CDR2 from the germline V gene are SGHAT and FQNNGV. The CDR3 is made up of 17 amino acids. After removal of 3 bases from V and 0 bases from J, the junction contained 8 bases not matched to a gene. The V call is TRBV11-2, the J call TRBJ2-3, with 8 bases lining up with TRBD2. The sequence was obtained from a middle-aged man in good health. The sequenced material came from blood. The CDR3 here is CASSFIQRGSSTDTQYF. For the CDR3, the DNA is TGTGCCAGCAGCTTCATCCAGCGGGGGTCTAGCACAGATACGCAGTATTTT.